The 21 T cell receptor beta chains given below trace back to one sample, sequenced in a study of blood T cell repertoires in COVID-19. TCRdb keeps only in-frame clones here, not all; method: immunoSEQ multiplex PCR. The sample includes some 240,000 clones, approximately 78% seen only once; the top ten take 12%. Sequencing was carried out using peripheral blood. The source is a woman aged 55 to 70 with active or convalescent COVID-19.

This clone appeared a few times. The rearrangement links TRBV7-9 to TRBJ2-7; 8 nucleotides align to TRBD2. CDR3 length: 15 amino acids. V dropped 5 bases and J dropped 2; count of bases not matched to a gene: 8. Per the germline V gene, CDR1 is SEHNR and CDR2 is FQNEAQ (reference sequence). The CDR3 loop reads CASSDPLAATYEQYF. In nucleotides, the CDR3 is TGTGCCAGCAGCGACCCACTAGCGGCCACCTACGAGCAGTACTTC. Drawing the rest from reference TRBV7-9 and TRBJ2-7, the complete variable domain is DTGVSQNPRHKITKRGQNVTFRCDPISEHNRLYWYRQTLGQGPEFLTYFQNEAQLEKSRLLSDRFSAERPKGSFSTLEIQRTEQGDSAMYLCASSDPLAATYEQYFGPGTRLTVT.

Turning to this clone: Other DNA sequences within the sample encode an identical CDR3. The gene calls are TRBV18 and TRBJ2-7; 7 bases are a match to TRBD1. The CDR3 has 14 residues. Germline CDR1 is KGHSH and CDR2 is LQKENI. V dropped 3 bases and J dropped 1; count of bases not matched to a gene: 3. Here the CDR3 reads CASSPGTVSYEQYF. CDR3 DNA: TGTGCCAGCTCACCCGGGACAGTTTCCTACGAGCAGTACTTC.

In nucleotides, the CDR3 is TGCGCCAGCAGCGCCGGGACAGGGTCCTACAATGAGCAGTTCTTC. Its protein is CASSAGTGSYNEQFF. J is TRBJ2-1 and V is TRBV5-1, with 9 bases aligning to TRBD1. From germline, CDR1 is SGHRS and CDR2 YFSETQ. There are 15 residues in the CDR3. V shed 4 bases, J shed 1 base, and the junction held 3 bases outside the gene matches.

In this sample, this clone turned up once. This chain links TRBV3-1 (or the pseudogene TRBV3-2) with TRBJ2-7, with TRBD2 matching 9 bases. Looked up from germline, CDR1 is LGHDT and CDR2 is YNNKEL (reference sequence). With 3 bases clipped from V and 1 base from J, the junction kept 10 bases outside the gene matches. This CDR3 comprises 17 residues. CDR3 bases: TGTGCCAGCAGCCACACTCAACAGCGGGGGGAGTCCTACGAGCAGTACTTC. Amino acid sequence: CASSHTQQRGESYEQYF.

This chain uses TRBV2 with TRBJ1-1; D unresolved. Germline CDR1 reads SNHLY; CDR2 reads FYNNEI. V lost 5 bases and J 1 base, leaving 8 bases between the germline ends. The CDR3 runs to 13 residues. In DNA form, the CDR3 reads TGTGCCAGCAGTCCCGAGGGGAACACTGAAGCTTTCTTT. Translation: CASSPEGNTEAFF.

This clone was picked up a small number of times. The chain combines TRBV7-9 with TRBJ2-2, with D tentatively TRBD2 (7 bases). The length of the CDR3 is 15 residues. The germline gives CDR1 SEHNR, CDR2 FQNEAQ (reference sequence). The V gene lost 6 bases and the J gene lost 6 bases, with 17 bases spanning the gap. In DNA, the CDR3 is TGTGCCAGCAGTCTAACGGGGGGCAGAGCCGGGGAGCTGTTTTTT. Its translation: CASSLTGGRAGELFF.

As DNA, the CDR3 is TGTGCCAGCAGCTTGCAGGGGGGACGCGAGCAGTACTTC. Translation gives CASSLQGGREQYF. The chain employs TRBV5-5 and TRBJ2-7; D possibly corresponds to TRBD1 (7 bases). CDR1 is SGHKS and CDR2 is YYEKEE in the germline V gene (reference sequence). The CDR3 length is 13 residues. V dropped 1 base and J dropped 6 bases, with 11 bases sitting between them.

This clone was observed a handful of times. The V and J genes are TRBV2 and TRBJ2-5, with TRBD1 as a possible D gene (5 bases). The germline CDR1 and CDR2 sequences are SNHLY and FYNNEI. The CDR3 loop spans 12 amino acids. The V end lost 8 bases, the J end lost 4 bases, and 11 bases lay between the germline ends. CDR3 nucleotides: TGTGCCAGCGTGGGGCAGGGAGAGACCCAGTACTTC. Amino acids: CASVGQGETQYF.

This clone has only a few counts. The chain couples TRBV5-1 to TRBJ1-2; 7 bases align to TRBD1. The ends lost 4 bases at V and 2 bases at J; junction bases unmatched: 8. CDR3 length: 15 residues. Germline V gene lookup returns CDR1 SGHRS and CDR2 YFSETQ. The CDR3 DNA follows: TGCGCCAGCAGCGCGTGGGGGGACAGCAACTATGGCTACACCTTC. As protein: CASSAWGDSNYGYTF. The entire variable domain, with the rest obtained from reference TRBV5-1 and TRBJ1-2, is as follows: KAGVTQTPRYLIKTRGQQVTLSCSPISGHRSVSWYQQTPGQGLQFLFEYFSETQRNKGNFPGRFSGRQFSNSRSEMNVSTLELGDSALYLCASSAWGDSNYGYTFGSGTRLTVV.

This chain links TRBV3-1 (or the pseudogene TRBV3-2) with TRBJ2-5; 11 bases map to TRBD2. The germline gives CDR1 LGHDT, CDR2 YNNKEL (reference sequence). This CDR3 has 15 residues. Germline trimming cut 4 bases from V and 4 bases from J; bases unmatched to any gene: 5. This CDR3 reads CASSRSGGALETQYF. CDR3 nucleotide sequence: TGTGCCAGCAGCCGTAGCGGGGGGGCCTTAGAGACCCAGTACTTC.

The table lists this clone with a few counts. J is TRBJ1-4 and V is TRBV20-1; TRBD1 matches at 7 bases. Per the germline V gene, CDR1 is DFQATT and CDR2 is SNEGSKA (reference sequence). The CDR3 length is 15 residues. With V trimmed by 3 bases and J by 4 bases, 8 bases remained unmatched. The CDR3 here is CSASISGQFNEKLFF. The CDR3 DNA is TGCAGTGCTAGTATCTCGGGACAGTTTAATGAAAAACTGTTTTTT.

This clone was seen repeatedly, ten times or more. The rearrangement joins TRBV5-1 to TRBJ2-1; TRBD2 matches 7 bases. The CDR3 loop spans 14 amino acids. V dropped 3 bases and J dropped 6; count of bases not matched to a gene: 6. The V gene's germline CDR1 is SGHRS and CDR2 YFSETQ. The CDR3 region is CASSWEGTTNEQFF. CDR3 sequence (DNA): TGCGCCAGCAGCTGGGAGGGGACTACCAATGAGCAGTTCTTC.

The genes are TRBV9 and TRBJ2-1, with TRBD2 matching over 12 bases. V lost 4 bases, J lost 2 bases, and 4 bases stayed unmatched. The CDR3 is made up of 16 amino acids. From germline, CDR1 is SGDLS and CDR2 YYNGEE. The CDR3 sequence is CASSSRTSGTYNEQFF. The CDR3 DNA reads as TGTGCCAGCAGCTCTCGGACTAGCGGGACCTACAATGAGCAGTTCTTC.

Notes on this clone: The junction differs from germline at one of its ends, possibly a read error. The rearrangement links TRBV4-3 to TRBJ1-1; 9 bases map to TRBD1. Germline V CDR1 and CDR2: LGHNA, YSLEER. This CDR3 has 14 amino acids. The CDR3 DNA sequence: TGCGCCAGCAGCCAAGATGGGACAGGGACTGGTGGAGCATTT. It encodes CASSQDGTGTGGAF.

V and J are TRBV5-4 and TRBJ1-2; 7 bases are shared with TRBD1. Germline CDR1 SGHNT, CDR2 YYREEE (reference sequence). CDR3 length: 11 residues. After removal of 6 bases from V and 10 bases from J, the junction contained 6 bases not matched to a gene. CDR3 loop: CASTGGGAYTF. As DNA, the CDR3 is TGTGCCAGCACCGGAGGGGGCGCCTACACCTTC.

This sequence joins TRBV9 and TRBJ2-7; TRBD2 matches 8 bases. The CDR3 has 19 amino acids. With 0 bases clipped from V and 7 bases from J, the junction kept 21 bases outside the gene matches. Germline CDR1 SGDLS, CDR2 YYNGEE. For the CDR3, the DNA is TGTGCCAGCAGCGTAGGTGGGGTAGCGGGGAAGCCTCTACTGGGGGAGCAGTACTTC. Residues: CASSVGGVAGKPLLGEQYF.

This chain joins TRBV6-6 and TRBJ1-2; 11 bases map to TRBD1. CDR1 MNHNY and CDR2 SVGAGI come from the germline V gene (reference sequence). The CDR3 totals 16 residues. Trimming took 2 bases from V and 2 from J; bases not matched to a gene: 4. The CDR3 reads CASSYGQGAPNYGYTF. In DNA, the CDR3 is TGTGCCAGCAGTTACGGACAGGGGGCTCCCAACTATGGCTACACCTTC.

The rearrangement links TRBV5-4 to TRBJ1-2; TRBD1 matches at 8 bases. Germline V CDR1 and CDR2: SGHNT, YYREEE (reference sequence). J lost 1 base, V lost 0 bases, and 2 bases had no gene match. CDR3 length: 15 residues. This CDR3 reads CASSLGTGFNYGYTF. The CDR3 DNA follows: TGTGCCAGCAGCTTGGGGACAGGGTTTAACTATGGCTACACCTTC.

The chain carries TRBV6-2 or TRBV6-3 and TRBJ2-3; 9 bases match TRBD1. The CDR3 is 15 amino acids. Germline V lookup: CDR1 MNHEY, CDR2 SVGEGT. Unmatched junction bases numbered 7, after V lost 6 bases and J lost 3 bases. The CDR3 sequence is CASSLQGAGTDTQYF. The CDR3 DNA reads TGTGCCAGCAGCCTACAGGGGGCAGGGACAGATACGCAGTATTTT.

The chain couples TRBV3-1 (or the pseudogene TRBV3-2) to TRBJ1-2, with TRBD1 matching over 8 bases. V was clipped by 4 bases and J by 2 bases; unmatched bases: 6. Germline V gene lookup returns CDR1 LGHDT and CDR2 YNNKEL (reference sequence). CDR3 length equals 15 residues. CDR3 DNA sequence: TGTGCCAGCAGCCCAAGGGACAGGCGAAACTATGGCTACACCTTC. This gives the protein CASSPRDRRNYGYTF.

V usage is TRBV19 and J usage is TRBJ1-4; D gene uncertain. The germline gives CDR1 LNHDA, CDR2 SQIVND (reference sequence). Trimming shortened V by 2 bases and J by 0 bases, and 7 bases separated the two germline ends. CDR3 length: 15 residues. The CDR3 nucleotides are TGTGCCAGTAGTATACAGACTACAACTAATGAAAAACTGTTTTTT. The encoded protein is CASSIQTTTNEKLFF.